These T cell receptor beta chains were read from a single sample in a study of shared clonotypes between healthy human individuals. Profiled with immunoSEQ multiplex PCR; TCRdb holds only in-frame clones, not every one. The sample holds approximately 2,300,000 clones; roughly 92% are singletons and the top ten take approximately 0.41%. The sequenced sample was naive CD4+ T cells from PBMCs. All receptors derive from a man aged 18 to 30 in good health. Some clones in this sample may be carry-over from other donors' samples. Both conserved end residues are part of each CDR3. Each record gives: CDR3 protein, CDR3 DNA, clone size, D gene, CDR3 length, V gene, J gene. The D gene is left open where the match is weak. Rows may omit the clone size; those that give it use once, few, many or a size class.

CASSLKSGGSLATDTQYF,TGTGCCAGCAGCTTAAAGTCTGGCGGGAGTTTGGCGACAGATACGCAGTATTTT,.,TRBD2,18,TRBV11-1,TRBJ2-3
CASSFGLNYGYTF,TGCGCCAGCAGCTTCGGCTTAAACTATGGCTACACCTTC,.,.,13,TRBV5-1,TRBJ1-2
CASKRDEKLFF,TGTGCCAGCAAGAGAGACGAAAAACTGTTTTTT,once,.,11,TRBV2,TRBJ1-4
CASSSGQGGSPLHF,TGCGCCAGCAGCTCGGGACAGGGAGGTTCACCCCTCCACTTT,.,TRBD1,14,TRBV5-1,TRBJ1-6
CASSSRTGPINYGYTF,TGTGCCAGTAGTTCACGGACAGGACCGATAAACTATGGCTACACCTTC,.,TRBD1,16,TRBV19,TRBJ1-2
CASSRGHQPQHF,TGTGCCAGCTCAAGGGGTCATCAGCCCCAGCATTTT,.,.,12,TRBV28,TRBJ1-5
CASSLSGGDDEQFF,TGCGCCAGCAGCTTGAGTGGAGGGGACGATGAGCAGTTCTTC,.,.,14,TRBV5-1,TRBJ2-1
CASSLRSGNEQYF,TGTGCCAGCAGCTTACGATCCGGTAACGAGCAGTACTTC,.,.,13,TRBV7-3,TRBJ2-7
CASSLGQIPYGYTF,TGTGCCAGCAGCTTGGGGCAGATACCATATGGCTACACCTTC,.,.,14,TRBV5-4,TRBJ1-2
CASSGTVSSYEQYF,TGTGCCAGCAGTGGGACGGTTAGCTCCTACGAGCAGTACTTC,.,.,14,TRBV6-5,TRBJ2-7
CASIDRDSYEQYF,TGTGCCAGCATCGACCGGGACTCCTACGAGCAGTACTTC,.,.,13,TRBV27,TRBJ2-7
CASSLGTQTSRADTQYF,TGTGCCAGCAGTCTCGGTACCCAGACTAGCAGGGCAGATACGCAGTATTTT,once,TRBD2,17,TRBV2,TRBJ2-3
CASSLMTISGTDTQYF,TGTGCCAGCAGCTTAATGACTATTTCCGGCACAGATACGCAGTATTTT,once,.,16,TRBV7-3,TRBJ2-3
CAWSRDRNQPQHF,TGTGCCTGGAGTAGAGACAGAAATCAGCCCCAGCATTTT,few,.,13,TRBV30,TRBJ1-5
CSVVQGYGYGYTF,TGCAGCGTTGTACAGGGTTACGGCTATGGCTACACCTTC,.,.,13,TRBV29-1,TRBJ1-2
CASSLGGGGFPDTQYF,TGTGCCAGCAGCTTAGGCGGGGGCGGATTTCCAGATACGCAGTATTTT,.,.,16,TRBV7-6,TRBJ2-3
CASSFTGGNPYEQYF,TGCGCCAGCAGCTTTACAGGGGGCAATCCCTACGAGCAGTACTTC,.,TRBD1,15,TRBV5-1,TRBJ2-7
CASSWLTDPNEQFF,TGCGCCAGCAGCTGGTTGACAGACCCTAATGAGCAGTTCTTC,.,.,14,TRBV5-1,TRBJ2-1
CASSSGTYSGNTIYF,TGTGCCAGCAGTTCCGGAACGTACTCTGGAAACACCATATATTTT,.,.,15,TRBV28,TRBJ1-3
CASSLGGRDYEQYF,TGTGCCAGCAGCTTAGGGGGCAGAGACTACGAGCAGTACTTC,.,TRBD1,14,TRBV5-4,TRBJ2-7
CASSLNPGQESYEQYF,TGTGCCAGCAGTTTGAACCCGGGACAGGAGTCCTACGAGCAGTACTTC,.,TRBD1,16,TRBV27,TRBJ2-7
CASSPQGDRVVYEQYF,TGCGCCAGCAGCCCGCAGGGAGACAGGGTGGTCTACGAGCAGTACTTC,.,TRBD1,16,TRBV5-1,TRBJ2-7
CSADRRDGYTF,TGCAGTGCTGACCGGAGGGATGGCTACACCTTC,.,.,11,TRBV20-1,TRBJ1-2
CASSFYSGAQLEQYF,TGCGCCAGCAGCTTTTATAGCGGGGCACAGCTCGAGCAGTACTTC,.,TRBD2,15,TRBV5-1,TRBJ2-7
CAWSLPLAGANVLTF,TGTGCCTGGAGTTTACCTTTGGCTGGGGCCAACGTCCTGACTTTC,.,.,15,TRBV30,TRBJ2-6
CASSLEGIGETQYF,TGTGCCAGCAGTCTGGAAGGTATTGGGGAGACCCAGTACTTC,.,.,14,TRBV27,TRBJ2-5
CASSFPGVEVNEQFF,TGTGCCAGCAGCTTCCCCGGGGTAGAAGTGAATGAGCAGTTCTTC,.,.,15,TRBV5-6,TRBJ2-1
CASSLVQGNQPQHF,TGTGCCAGCAGCTTAGTCCAAGGGAACCAGCCCCAGCATTTT,.,.,14,TRBV7-8,TRBJ1-5
CATSRAWGLAYNEQFF,TGTGCCACCAGCAGGGCCTGGGGTTTGGCCTACAATGAGCAGTTCTTC,.,.,16,TRBV15,TRBJ2-1
CAWSVVQAGRAQHF,TGTGCCTGGAGTGTGGTGCAGGCGGGGAGGGCCCAGCATTTT,few,.,14,TRBV30,TRBJ1-5
CASSVVGQGTDTQYF,TGTGCCAGCAGCGTAGTAGGACAGGGCACAGATACGCAGTATTTT,.,TRBD1,15,TRBV9,TRBJ2-3
CASSGTGDQPQHF,TGTGCCAGCAGCGGGACAGGGGATCAGCCCCAGCATTTT,few,TRBD1,13,TRBV9,TRBJ1-5
CASKDGPRGRNTQYF,TGTGCCAGTAAAGATGGACCTAGGGGCCGGAATACGCAGTATTTT,.,.,15,TRBV19,TRBJ2-3
CASRRDLTHYEQYF,TGTGCCAGCCGGAGGGACCTTACCCACTACGAGCAGTACTTC,.,.,14,TRBV4-2,TRBJ2-7
CASSQAETGGRLPGELFF,TGTGCCAGCAGCCAAGCCGAGACAGGCGGCCGCCTGCCCGGGGAGCTGTTTTTT,.,.,18,TRBV4-2,TRBJ2-2
CASSLRGNYGYTF,TGTGCCAGCAGTCTACGGGGAAACTATGGCTACACCTTC,once,.,13,TRBV28,TRBJ1-2
CASSLSGTSALYEQYF,TGCGCCAGCAGCCTTTCCGGGACTAGTGCTCTCTACGAGCAGTACTTC,.,TRBD2,16,TRBV5-1,TRBJ2-7
CASSQGARVAKNIQYF,TGTGCCAGCAGCCAAGGCGCCAGGGTAGCCAAAAACATTCAGTACTTC,.,.,16,TRBV14,TRBJ2-4
CASSLSWARHGEQYF,TGTGCCAGCAGTTTATCGTGGGCGAGGCATGGCGAGCAGTACTTC,.,.,15,TRBV27,TRBJ2-7
CASSRPGGRRTEAFF,TGCGCCAGCAGCCGACCAGGGGGGCGCCGAACTGAAGCTTTCTTT,.,TRBD1,15,TRBV4-1,TRBJ1-1
CASSQDPVNQPQHF,TGTGCCAGCAGCCAAGATCCTGTAAATCAGCCCCAGCATTTT,.,.,14,TRBV4-2,TRBJ1-5
CASPPAGSGRTDTQYF,TGTGCCAGCCCCCCAGCGGGTAGCGGGAGGACAGATACGCAGTATTTT,.,TRBD2,16,TRBV28,TRBJ2-3
CAISRGLAGRETQYF,TGTGCCATCAGCCGTGGACTAGCGGGACGGGAGACCCAGTACTTC,.,TRBD2,15,TRBV10-3,TRBJ2-5
CASSAWAGHYEQYF,TGTGCCAGCTCCGCATGGGCAGGACACTACGAGCAGTACTTC,few,.,14,TRBV18,TRBJ2-7
CASRDGPSGGNTIYF,TGTGCCAGCAGGGACGGACCATCGGGCGGAAACACCATATATTTT,once,.,15,TRBV5-4,TRBJ1-3
CASSNGGWETQYF,TGTGCCAGCAGTAACGGGGGCTGGGAGACCCAGTACTTC,once,.,13,TRBV14,TRBJ2-5
CASTRGGAGAYEQYF,TGCGCCAGCACCCGGGGGGGAGCGGGAGCCTACGAGCAGTACTTC,.,TRBD2,15,TRBV5-1,TRBJ2-7
CSGATEAFF,TGCAGTGGGGCCACTGAAGCTTTCTTT,.,.,9,TRBV20-1,TRBJ1-1
CASSLQEQFF,TGTGCCAGCAGCTTGCAGGAGCAGTTCTTC,.,.,10,TRBV5-4,TRBJ2-1
CASSLFRAGAFF,TGTGCCAGCAGCTTATTTCGGGCTGGGGCTTTCTTT,.,.,12,TRBV7-2,TRBJ1-1
CASSLTWGGNQPQHF,TGTGCCAGCAGCCTCACCTGGGGGGGCAATCAGCCCCAGCATTTT,.,.,15,TRBV9,TRBJ1-5
CASSLGLAGHNEQFF,TGCGCCAGCAGCTTGGGGCTAGCGGGGCACAATGAGCAGTTCTTC,.,TRBD2,15,TRBV5-1,TRBJ2-1
CASSPLGQGNEQFF,TGTGCCAGCAGTCCTCTGGGACAGGGCAATGAGCAGTTCTTC,once,TRBD1,14,TRBV28,TRBJ2-1
CAISDVRKGEKLFF,TGTGCCATCAGTGACGTCAGGAAAGGCGAAAAACTGTTTTTT,.,.,14,TRBV10-3,TRBJ1-4
CASRVGAEGQSSGANVLTF,TGTGCCAGCAGGGTGGGGGCCGAGGGCCAGAGCTCTGGGGCCAACGTCCTGACTTTC,.,.,19,TRBV2,TRBJ2-6
CASSVGAGNQPQHF,TGCGCCAGCAGCGTGGGGGCTGGCAATCAGCCCCAGCATTTT,.,.,14,TRBV5-1,TRBJ1-5
CASSIRQALNTEAFF,TGTGCCAGCAGCATTCGACAGGCATTGAACACTGAAGCTTTCTTT,once,.,15,TRBV5-5,TRBJ1-1
CASNSVGDTQYF,TGCGCCAGCAACTCGGTGGGAGATACGCAGTATTTT,.,.,12,TRBV5-1,TRBJ2-3